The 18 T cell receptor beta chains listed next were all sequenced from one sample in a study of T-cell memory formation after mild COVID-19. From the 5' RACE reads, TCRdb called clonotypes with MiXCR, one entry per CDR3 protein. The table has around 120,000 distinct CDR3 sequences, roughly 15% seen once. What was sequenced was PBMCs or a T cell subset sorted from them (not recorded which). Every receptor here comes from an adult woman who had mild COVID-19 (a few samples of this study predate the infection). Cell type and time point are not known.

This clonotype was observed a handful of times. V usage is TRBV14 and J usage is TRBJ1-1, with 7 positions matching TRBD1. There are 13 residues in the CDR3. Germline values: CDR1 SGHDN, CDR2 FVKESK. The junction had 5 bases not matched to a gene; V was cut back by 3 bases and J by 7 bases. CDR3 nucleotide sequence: TGTGCCAGCAGCCAGCCCGGGACAGTTGAAGCTTTCTTT. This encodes CASSQPGTVEAFF.

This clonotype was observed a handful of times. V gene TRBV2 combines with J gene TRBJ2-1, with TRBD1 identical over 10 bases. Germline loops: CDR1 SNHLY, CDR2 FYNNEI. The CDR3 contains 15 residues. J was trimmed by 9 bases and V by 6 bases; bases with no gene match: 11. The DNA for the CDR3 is TGTGCCAGCAGAATCCGGGGACAGGGGTTGAGTGAGCAGTTCTTC. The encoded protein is CASRIRGQGLSEQFF.

The CDR3 here is CAISDGTGVYGYTF. The CDR3 DNA reads TGTGCCATCAGTGACGGGACAGGGGTCTATGGCTACACCTTC. The rearrangement uses TRBV10-3 and TRBJ1-2; TRBD1 aligns across 10 bases. The CDR3 is 14 residues long. V shed 3 bases, J shed 4 bases, and the junction held 2 bases outside the gene matches. The germline CDR1 and CDR2 sequences are ENHRY and SYGVKD.

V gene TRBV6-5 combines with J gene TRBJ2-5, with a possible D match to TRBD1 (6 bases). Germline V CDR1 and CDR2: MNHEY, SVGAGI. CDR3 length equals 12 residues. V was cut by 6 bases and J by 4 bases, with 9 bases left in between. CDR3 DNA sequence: TGTGCCAGCAGACAGGGCCGAGAGACCCAGTACTTC. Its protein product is CASRQGRETQYF.

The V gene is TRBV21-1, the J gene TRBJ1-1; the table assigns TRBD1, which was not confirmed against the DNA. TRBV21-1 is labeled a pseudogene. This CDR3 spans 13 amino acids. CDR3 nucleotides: TGTGCCAGCACCCCCACGACGTGCACTGAAGCTTTCTTT. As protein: CASTPTTCTEAFF.

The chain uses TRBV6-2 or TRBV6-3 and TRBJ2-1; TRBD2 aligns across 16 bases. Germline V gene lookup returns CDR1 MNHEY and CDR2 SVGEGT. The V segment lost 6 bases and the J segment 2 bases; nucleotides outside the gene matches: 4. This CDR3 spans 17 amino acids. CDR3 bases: TGTGCCAGCAGCTTGGGACTAGCGGGAGGGCCCTACAATGAGCAGTTCTTC. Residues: CASSLGLAGGPYNEQFF.

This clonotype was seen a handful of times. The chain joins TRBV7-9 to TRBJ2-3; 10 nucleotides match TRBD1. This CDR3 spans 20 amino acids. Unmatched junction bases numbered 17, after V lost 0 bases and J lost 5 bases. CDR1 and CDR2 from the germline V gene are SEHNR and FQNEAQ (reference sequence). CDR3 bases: TGTGCCAGCAGCTTAGCTTACGGGACAGGGGAACAGGCCGTGATAGATACGCAGTATTTT. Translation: CASSLAYGTGEQAVIDTQYF.

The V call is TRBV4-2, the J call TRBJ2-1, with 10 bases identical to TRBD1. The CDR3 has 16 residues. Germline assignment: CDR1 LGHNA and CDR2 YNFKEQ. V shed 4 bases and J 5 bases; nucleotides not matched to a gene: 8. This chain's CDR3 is CASSPRGGQGDNEQFF. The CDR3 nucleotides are TGTGCCAGCAGCCCAAGGGGAGGACAGGGGGACAATGAGCAGTTCTTC.

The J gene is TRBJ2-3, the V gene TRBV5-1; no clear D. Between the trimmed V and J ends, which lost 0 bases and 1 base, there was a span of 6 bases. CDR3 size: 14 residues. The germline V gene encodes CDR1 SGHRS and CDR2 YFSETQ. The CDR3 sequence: CASSLGLRTDTQYF. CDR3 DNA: TGCGCCAGCAGCTTGGGACTGCGCACAGATACGCAGTATTTT.

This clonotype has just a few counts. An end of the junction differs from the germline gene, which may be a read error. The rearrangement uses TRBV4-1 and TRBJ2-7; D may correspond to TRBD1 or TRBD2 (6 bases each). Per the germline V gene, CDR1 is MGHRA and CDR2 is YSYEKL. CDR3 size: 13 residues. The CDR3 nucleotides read TGCTCCAGCAGCCAAGAGGGGGGCCGCGAGCAGTACTTC. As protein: CSSSQEGGREQYF.

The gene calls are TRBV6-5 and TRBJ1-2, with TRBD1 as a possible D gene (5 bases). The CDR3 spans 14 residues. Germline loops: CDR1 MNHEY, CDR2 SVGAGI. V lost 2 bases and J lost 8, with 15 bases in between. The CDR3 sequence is CASSYELGVGGYTF. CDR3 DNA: TGTGCCAGCAGTTACGAGTTGGGGGTTGGAGGCTACACCTTC.

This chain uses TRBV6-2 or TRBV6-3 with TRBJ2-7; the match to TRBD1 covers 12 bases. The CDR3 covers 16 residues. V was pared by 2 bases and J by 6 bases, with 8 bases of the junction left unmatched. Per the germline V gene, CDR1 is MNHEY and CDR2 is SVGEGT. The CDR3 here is CASSYPAGQGALEQYF. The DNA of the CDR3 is TGTGCCAGCAGTTACCCCGCGGGACAGGGGGCCCTCGAGCAGTACTTC.

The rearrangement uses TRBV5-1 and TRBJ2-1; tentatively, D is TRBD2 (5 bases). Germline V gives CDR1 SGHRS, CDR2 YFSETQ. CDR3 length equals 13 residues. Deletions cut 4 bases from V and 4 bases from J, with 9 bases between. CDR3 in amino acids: CASSAGEYNEQFF. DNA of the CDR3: TGCGCCAGCAGCGCTGGGGAGTACAATGAGCAGTTCTTC. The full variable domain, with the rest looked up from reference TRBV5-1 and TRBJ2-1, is KAGVTQTPRYLIKTRGQQVTLSCSPISGHRSVSWYQQTPGQGLQFLFEYFSETQRNKGNFPGRFSGRQFSNSRSEMNVSTLELGDSALYLCASSAGEYNEQFFGPGTRLTVL.

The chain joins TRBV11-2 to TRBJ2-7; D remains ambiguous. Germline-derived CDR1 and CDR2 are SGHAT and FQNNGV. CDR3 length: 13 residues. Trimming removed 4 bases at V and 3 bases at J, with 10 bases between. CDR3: CASSWGKYYEQYF. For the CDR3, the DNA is TGTGCCAGCAGCTGGGGAAAATACTACGAGCAGTACTTC.

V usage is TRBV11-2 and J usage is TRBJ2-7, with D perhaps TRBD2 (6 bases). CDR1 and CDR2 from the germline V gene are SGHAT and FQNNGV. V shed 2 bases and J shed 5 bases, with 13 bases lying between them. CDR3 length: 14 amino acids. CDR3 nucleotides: TGTGCCAGCAGCTTAATTGATCCGGGGGACGAGCAGTACTTC. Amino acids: CASSLIDPGDEQYF.

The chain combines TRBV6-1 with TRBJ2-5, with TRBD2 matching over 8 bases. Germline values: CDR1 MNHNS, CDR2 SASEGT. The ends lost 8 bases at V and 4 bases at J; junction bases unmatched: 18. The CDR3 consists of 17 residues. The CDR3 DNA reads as TGTGCCAGCCCCGCGGGGGCTAGCGGGCGAGGGGGAGAGACCCAGTACTTC. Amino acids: CASPAGASGRGGETQYF.

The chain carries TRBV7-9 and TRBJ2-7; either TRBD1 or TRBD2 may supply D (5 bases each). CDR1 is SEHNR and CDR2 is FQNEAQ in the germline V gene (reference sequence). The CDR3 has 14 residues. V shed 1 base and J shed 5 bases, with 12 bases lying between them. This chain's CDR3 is CASSLGHGAHEQYF. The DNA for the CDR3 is TGTGCCAGCAGCTTAGGACACGGGGCGCACGAGCAGTACTTC.

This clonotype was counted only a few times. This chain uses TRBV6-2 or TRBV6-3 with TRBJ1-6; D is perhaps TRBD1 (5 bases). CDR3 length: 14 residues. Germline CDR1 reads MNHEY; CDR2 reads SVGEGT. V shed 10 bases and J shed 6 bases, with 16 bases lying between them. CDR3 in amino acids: CATLRGGSNSPLHF. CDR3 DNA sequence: TGTGCCACTCTACGGGGGGGGAGTAATTCACCCCTCCACTTT.